The 17 T cell receptor beta chains in this list originate from one sample, sequenced in a study of control samples from healthy donors and cancer patients. Using immunoSEQ multiplex PCR, the repertoire was profiled, and TCRdb retains in-frame clones only, with some absent. The data contain approximately 89,000 clones, around 87% of them singletons. The sample taken for sequencing was blood. These TCRs come from a middle-aged man in good health.

This clone came up a few times. The chain links TRBV28 to TRBJ1-1; TRBD1 might be the D (5 bases). The germline CDR1 and CDR2 sequences are MDHEN and SYDVKM. This CDR3 comprises 14 residues. The germline V and J ends were trimmed by 8 bases and 1 base, with 14 bases remaining between them. DNA for the CDR3: TGTGCCAGCCCCTCCCGGAGGGGGAACACTGAAGCTTTCTTT. The encoded protein is CASPSRRGNTEAFF.

The chain couples TRBV18 to TRBJ1-3; D remains ambiguous. The CDR3 sequence is 15 residues long. V lost 2 bases and J lost 0, with 8 bases in between. Germline V CDR1 and CDR2: KGHSH, LQKENI. The CDR3 region is CASSPGRLSGNTIYF. The CDR3 DNA reads TGTGCCAGCTCACCAGGACGGCTCTCTGGAAACACCATATATTTT.

This chain connects TRBV2 to TRBJ1-5, with TRBD1 identical over 9 bases. The CDR3 contains 14 residues. V gave up 4 bases and J gave up 7 bases; unmatched junction bases: 5. Germline V gene lookup returns CDR1 SNHLY and CDR2 FYNNEI. CDR3 nucleotide sequence: TGTGCCAGCAGTGGGGGACAGGGCCGGCAGCCCCAGCATTTT. Its protein product is CASSGGQGRQPQHF.

CDR3 residues: CASSQDHSGGEQFF. CDR3 nucleotides: TGTGCCAGCAGCCAAGACCACTCTGGGGGCGAGCAGTTCTTC. The chain links TRBV3-1 (or the pseudogene TRBV3-2) to TRBJ2-1; tentative D call: TRBD1 (6 bases). Trimming removed 0 bases from V and 10 bases from J, with 13 bases in between. The germline V gene has CDR1 LGHDT and CDR2 YNNKEL (reference sequence). This CDR3 comprises 14 residues.

The rearrangement joins TRBV5-1 to TRBJ1-6; the D gene is possibly TRBD1 (5 bases). V gave up 0 bases and J gave up 6 bases, with 10 bases separating them. The CDR3 is 15 amino acids. Germline-derived CDR1 and CDR2 are SGHRS and YFSETQ. The CDR3 here is CASSLVAGPNSPLHF. The CDR3 DNA follows: TGCGCCAGCAGCTTGGTTGCAGGGCCTAATTCACCCCTCCACTTT.

The chain links TRBV28 to TRBJ1-5; unclear D gene. The CDR3 has 12 residues. Germline V gene lookup returns CDR1 MDHEN and CDR2 SYDVKM. V lost 6 bases, J lost 0 bases, and 3 bases lay in between. As DNA, the CDR3 is TGTGCCAGCAGGTCTAGCAATCAGCCCCAGCATTTT. This encodes CASRSSNQPQHF.

The genes are TRBV9 and TRBJ2-2; TRBD1 agrees at 10 bases. CDR1 SGDLS and CDR2 YYNGEE come from the germline V gene. V was pared by 3 bases and J by 1 base, with 6 bases of the junction left unmatched. This CDR3 contains 17 residues. CDR3 sequence (DNA): TGTGCCAGCAGCGCCCGGACAGGGGGAAGGAACACCGGGGAGCTGTTTTTT. It encodes CASSARTGGRNTGELFF.

Written as DNA, the CDR3 is TGTGCCAGCAGTGTCTCCCTCCCCGGGGGGAATCAGCCCCAGCATTTT. It is translated as CASSVSLPGGNQPQHF. This chain links TRBV6-1 with TRBJ1-5, with TRBD1 as a possible D gene (5 bases). The V gene lost 4 bases and the J gene lost 4 bases, with 17 bases spanning the gap. Germline CDR1 is MNHNS and CDR2 is SASEGT. The CDR3 has 16 amino acids.

The J gene is TRBJ1-2, the V gene TRBV6-6; 8 positions agree with TRBD1. Germline CDR1 reads MNHNY; CDR2 reads SVGAGI (reference sequence). This CDR3 comprises 17 residues. V dropped 5 bases and J dropped 4; count of bases not matched to a gene: 15. The CDR3 sequence is CASSLPSSRTGTYGYTF. CDR3 nucleotides: TGTGCCAGCAGTCTACCTTCTTCCCGGACAGGGACCTATGGCTACACCTTC.

The chain is built from TRBV4-2 and TRBJ1-3; TRBD1 aligns across 7 bases. Germline assignment: CDR1 LGHNA and CDR2 YNFKEQ. The CDR3 has 16 amino acids. The junction had 8 bases not matched to a gene; V was cut back by 4 bases and J by 2 bases. The CDR3 loop reads CASSLMRRGPGNTIYF. The CDR3 bases are TGTGCCAGCAGCCTAATGAGAAGGGGGCCTGGAAACACCATATATTTT.

The rearrangement joins TRBV10-3 to TRBJ1-2, with no clear D. The V gene lost 4 bases and the J gene lost 6 bases, with 9 bases spanning the gap. Germline-derived CDR1 and CDR2 are ENHRY and SYGVKD. The CDR3 sequence is 12 residues long. The CDR3 DNA is TGTGCCATCAGTGGAGCGGGGAATGGCTACACCTTC. Translating it yields CAISGAGNGYTF.

V is TRBV2 and J is TRBJ1-4; 8 bases are shared with TRBD1. After removal of 8 bases from V and 12 bases from J, the junction contained 11 bases not matched to a gene. The CDR3 length is 13 residues. Looked up from germline, CDR1 is SNHLY and CDR2 is FYNNEI. The chain's CDR3 is CASGGQGSGELFF. CDR3 in DNA: TGTGCCAGCGGTGGACAGGGATCGGGAGAACTGTTTTTT.

The chain joins TRBV5-1 to TRBJ1-1; D is possibly TRBD1 (6 bases). The CDR3 is made up of 15 amino acids. Trimming cost V 4 bases and J 1 base, with 14 bases left between them. The V gene's germline CDR1 is SGHRS and CDR2 YFSETQ. CDR3: CASSQQGRGNTEAFF. DNA for the CDR3: TGCGCCAGCAGCCAACAGGGTCGTGGGAACACTGAAGCTTTCTTT.

This rearrangement joins TRBV25-1 to TRBJ1-2; 7 nucleotides agree with TRBD1. The CDR3 consists of 16 residues. Unmatched junction bases numbered 17, after V lost 5 bases and J lost 8 bases. Germline V gene lookup returns CDR1 MGHDK and CDR2 SYGVNS. The CDR3 DNA follows: TGTGCCAGCAGTTCTAGAACTCAAGACAGGGAGCGGGGCTACACCTTC. This translates into CASSSRTQDRERGYTF.

The rearrangement joins TRBV3-1 (or the pseudogene TRBV3-2) to TRBJ2-5; D is possibly TRBD2 (5 bases). Germline V gene data show CDR1 as LGHDT and CDR2 as YNNKEL (reference sequence). Trimming cost V 2 bases and J 5 bases, with 9 bases left between them. This CDR3 is 13 amino acids long. The CDR3 nucleotides read TGTGCCAGCAGCCAAAAGGGAGTGGAGACCCAGTACTTC. Translating gives CASSQKGVETQYF.

V gene TRBV12-5 combines with J gene TRBJ2-1, with a possible D match to TRBD2 (6 bases). The CDR3 is 16 residues long. V was shortened by 1 base and J by 0 bases, with 10 bases between the two germline ends. CDR1 and CDR2 (germline): LGHNT, FRNRAP. CDR3 DNA: TGTGCTAGTGGTTTGGCCCTAGCGCCCTCCTACAATGAGCAGTTCTTC. It specifies CASGLALAPSYNEQFF.

The chain combines TRBV15 with TRBJ1-5; D gene unclear. V lost 8 bases and J lost 4, with 12 bases in between. The V gene's germline CDR1 is LNHNV and CDR2 YYDKDF (reference sequence). This CDR3 has 13 amino acids. The CDR3 spells CATGWQLNQPQHF. Written as DNA, the CDR3 is TGTGCCACCGGATGGCAGCTGAATCAGCCCCAGCATTTT.